A selection of T cell receptor beta chains follows, all from one sample in a study of blood T cell repertoires in COVID-19. Assay: immunoSEQ multiplex PCR; the TCRdb copy retains only in-frame clones and omits some. Of approximately 170,000 clones listed, 84% are singletons. Sequencing input: PBMCs or T cells enriched from blood (not recorded which). Source of these receptors: a woman aged 45-65 years who had recovered from COVID-19. CDR3s include the opening cysteine and the closing phenylalanine or tryptophan. Each record gives: D gene, J gene, V gene, clone size, CDR3 protein, CDR3 DNA. The D gene is left open where the match is weak. For some rows the clone size is stated as once, few or many, or as a class when expanded; others skip it.

>NA|TRBJ2-3|TRBV7-2|NA
CASSLGGTTRGDTQYF
TGTGCCAGCAGCTTAGGTGGTACTACCCGTGGTGATACGCAGTATTTT
>NA|TRBJ1-2|TRBV5-1|NA
CASSPETVRDGYTF
TGCGCCAGCAGTCCGGAGACGGTAAGAGATGGCTACACCTTC
>NA|TRBJ1-2|TRBV2|NA
CASSEQGLANYGYTF
TGTGCCAGCAGTGAGCAGGGGTTGGCGAACTATGGCTACACCTTC
>NA|TRBJ2-6|TRBV27|NA
CASSPGAGANVLTF
TGTGCCAGCAGTCCAGGGGCTGGGGCCAACGTCCTGACTTTC
>TRBD2|TRBJ2-1|TRBV24-1|NA
CATSDPGTTSDEQFF
TGTGCCACCAGTGATCCCGGGACTACGAGCGATGAGCAGTTCTTC
>NA|TRBJ1-1|TRBV12-3/TRBV12-4|NA
CASGGTANTEAFF
TGTGCCAGCGGGGGGACCGCGAACACTGAAGCTTTCTTT
>NA|TRBJ1-6|TRBV27|NA
CASSLLGRQNSPLHF
TGTGCCAGCAGTTTGCTGGGGAGGCAAAATTCACCCCTCCACTTT
>NA|TRBJ1-1|TRBV6-5|NA
CASSYDTGRGTEAFF
TGTGCCAGCAGTTACGACACAGGGAGGGGGACTGAAGCTTTCTTT
>TRBD1|TRBJ2-1|TRBV11-2|NA
CASSLYRGDNEQFF
TGTGCCAGCAGCTTATACAGGGGAGACAATGAGCAGTTCTTC
>NA|TRBJ2-5|TRBV12-3/TRBV12-4|NA
CASSLPRETQYF
TGTGCCAGCAGTTTACCCCGGGAGACCCAGTACTTC
>NA|TRBJ1-1|TRBV6-5|NA
CASSYVGQKAFF
TGTGCCAGCAGTTACGTGGGGCAGAAAGCTTTCTTT
>TRBD2|TRBJ2-5|TRBV18|NA
CASSPAGSGGLETQYF
TGTGCCAGCTCACCCGCCGGTAGCGGGGGGTTGGAGACCCAGTACTTC
>NA|TRBJ2-7|TRBV4-2|NA
CASSPDFGGSYEQYF
TGTGCCAGCAGCCCAGACTTCGGCGGCTCCTACGAGCAGTACTTC
>TRBD2|TRBJ2-1|TRBV3-1/TRBV3-2|NA
CASSRSSGRGDYYNEQFF
TGTGCCAGCAGCCGGTCTAGCGGGAGAGGGGACTACTACAATGAGCAGTTCTTC
>NA|TRBJ1-5|TRBV6-2/TRBV6-3|NA
CASSLVGTVNQPQHF
TGTGCCAGCAGTTTGGTAGGTACAGTCAATCAGCCCCAGCATTTT
>NA|TRBJ2-7|TRBV27|NA
CASSLRGINYEQYF
TGTGCCAGCAGTTTAAGAGGGATTAACTACGAGCAGTACTTC
>TRBD1|TRBJ2-3|TRBV4-3|NA
CASSPKTGGGGDTQYF
TGCGCCAGCAGCCCAAAGACAGGGGGAGGCGGAGATACGCAGTATTTT
>NA|TRBJ2-3|TRBV6-5|NA
CASSYSLKRNTDTQYF
TGTGCCAGCAGTTACTCGTTGAAGCGGAACACAGATACGCAGTATTTT
>TRBD1|TRBJ1-4|TRBV3-1/TRBV3-2|NA
CASSRRRAGTGDEKLFF
TGTGCCAGCAGCCGTCGCAGGGCCGGGACAGGGGATGAAAAACTGTTTTTT
>NA|TRBJ2-3|TRBV20-1|NA
CSASGGANTDTQYF
TGCAGTGCTAGTGGCGGGGCAAACACAGATACGCAGTATTTT
>NA|TRBJ1-2|TRBV10-3|NA
CAISESRNGDYGYTF
TGTGCCATCAGTGAGTCGAGGAATGGAGACTATGGCTACACCTTC
>TRBD1|TRBJ2-2|TRBV15|NA
CATSSLTGGTGELFF
TGTGCCACCAGCTCCCTGACAGGGGGAACCGGGGAGCTGTTTTTT
>NA|TRBJ2-7|TRBV7-2|NA
CASSPDSSFYEQYF
TGTGCCAGCAGCCCCGACTCCTCGTTCTACGAGCAGTACTTC
>TRBD1|TRBJ1-6|TRBV28|few
CASSGWDRGRGSDSPLHF
TGTGCCAGCAGTGGATGGGACAGGGGGAGAGGTAGTGATTCACCCCTCCACTTT
>TRBD2|TRBJ2-1|TRBV7-3|few
CASSLTGGIAYNEQFF
TGTGCCAGCAGCTTAACCGGGGGGATCGCCTACAATGAGCAGTTCTTC
>TRBD2|TRBJ2-5|TRBV23-1|NA
CASSHRLAGGRETQYF
TGCGCCAGCAGCCACAGGCTAGCGGGAGGGCGGGAGACCCAGTACTTC
>TRBD2|TRBJ2-7|TRBV7-9|NA
CASSPLTSATYEQYF
TGTGCCAGCAGCCCGTTGACTAGCGCTACTTACGAGCAGTACTTC
>NA|TRBJ1-2|TRBV2|few
CASSESGMYGYTF
TGTGCCAGCAGTGAATCGGGGATGTATGGCTACACCTTC
>TRBD2|TRBJ2-5|TRBV18|NA
CASSRGGSRETQYF
TGTGCCAGCTCACGCGGGGGTTCCCGGGAGACCCAGTACTTC
>NA|TRBJ2-7|TRBV4-3|NA
CASSLMDGGGIYEQYF
TGCGCCAGCAGCCTAATGGACGGGGGAGGCATCTACGAGCAGTACTTC
>NA|TRBJ2-5|TRBV5-4|NA
CASSLRLALGGETQYF
TGTGCCAGCAGCTTGAGGCTAGCGCTCGGTGGAGAGACCCAGTACTTC
>TRBD1|TRBJ1-1|TRBV3-1/TRBV3-2|NA
CASYGTGLTEAFF
TGTGCCAGCTACGGGACAGGGCTTACTGAAGCTTTCTTT
>TRBD1|TRBJ1-1|TRBV29-1|NA
CSVLRGTAEAFF
TGCAGCGTTTTGAGGGGGACAGCTGAAGCTTTCTTT
>NA|TRBJ1-1|TRBV7-9|NA
CASSSTGYTEAFF
TGTGCCAGCAGCTCTACAGGGTACACTGAAGCTTTCTTT
>NA|TRBJ1-2|TRBV29-1|NA
CSVVEGVYGYTF
TGCAGCGTTGTAGAAGGGGTCTATGGCTACACCTTC
>NA|TRBJ1-5|TRBV6-5|NA
CATAGVNQPQHF
TGTGCCACGGCAGGGGTTAATCAGCCCCAGCATTTT
>TRBD1|TRBJ1-1|TRBV3-1/TRBV3-2|NA
CASSQDTGVRKAFF
TGTGCCAGCAGCCAAGATACAGGGGTGAGGAAAGCTTTCTTT
>TRBD2|TRBJ2-3|TRBV27|NA
CASSSQAGAPDTQYF
TGTGCCAGCAGTTCACAAGCGGGAGCTCCAGATACGCAGTATTTT
>TRBD1|TRBJ1-5|TRBV19|NA
CASSPGTGVIGNQPQHF
TGTGCCAGTAGTCCCGGGACAGGGGTTATTGGCAATCAGCCCCAGCATTTT
>TRBD2|TRBJ2-1|TRBV7-2|once
CASSSQLADNEQFF
TGTGCCAGCAGCTCTCAACTAGCGGACAATGAGCAGTTCTTC
>NA|TRBJ1-5|TRBV7-2|few
CASSFSQLRQPQHF
TGTGCCAGCAGCTTCTCGCAACTTCGCCAGCCCCAGCATTTT
>TRBD1|TRBJ2-7|TRBV5-4|NA
CASSSRDRGPEQYF
TGTGCCAGCAGCTCCCGGGACAGGGGCCCCGAGCAGTACTTC
>NA|TRBJ2-3|TRBV12-5|few
CASGLGRQTDTQYF
TGTGCTAGTGGTTTGGGCAGACAGACAGATACGCAGTATTTT
>TRBD1|TRBJ1-1|TRBV6-6|NA
CASSATGAAFF
TGTGCCAGCAGTGCGACAGGGGCGGCTTTCTTT
>NA|TRBJ2-2|TRBV3-1/TRBV3-2|NA
CASSLSGNTGELFF
TGTGCCAGCAGCCTGAGCGGGAACACCGGGGAGCTGTTTTTT